This entry lists 12 T cell receptor beta chains sequenced from one sample in a study of blood T cell repertoires in COVID-19. Data came from immunoSEQ multiplex PCR; TCRdb stores just in-frame clones and leaves some out. The sample holds 390,000 or so clones; more than 70% are singletons and the top ten take about 10%. The sequenced sample consisted of peripheral blood. The receptors come from a woman in her 30s with COVID-19, enrolled during active disease.

The V call is TRBV18, the J call TRBJ2-5; 8 nucleotides match TRBD1. The CDR3 sequence is 15 residues long. Germline V gives CDR1 KGHSH, CDR2 LQKENI. J lost 1 base, V lost 3 bases, and 4 bases had no gene match. In nucleotides, the CDR3 is TGTGCCAGCTCACCCGCGGACAGGGCCCAAGAGACCCAGTACTTC. Its protein is CASSPADRAQETQYF.

The J gene is TRBJ2-1, the V gene TRBV7-9; 9 bases align to TRBD2. In germline, CDR1 is SEHNR, CDR2 FQNEAQ (reference sequence). CDR3 size: 14 residues. The V segment lost 5 bases and the J segment 9 bases; nucleotides outside the gene matches: 8. The CDR3 DNA sequence: TGTGCCAGCAGCCCCTTGGCGGGAGGGGTTGAGCAGTTCTTC. It yields the protein CASSPLAGGVEQFF.

The gene calls are TRBV18 and TRBJ2-5; 14 bases fit TRBD2. The CDR3 runs 16 residues. V gave up 2 bases and J gave up 5 bases; unmatched junction bases: 4. Per the germline V gene, CDR1 is KGHSH and CDR2 is LQKENI. In nucleotides, the CDR3 is TGTGCCAGCTCACCAAGGACTAGCGGGAGGAGGGAGACCCAGTACTTC. This sequence encodes CASSPRTSGRRETQYF.

The V gene is TRBV5-4, the J gene TRBJ2-3; TRBD2 matches 15 bases. Germline V gene data show CDR1 as SGHNT and CDR2 as YYREEE (reference sequence). CDR3 size: 17 residues. J lost 2 bases, V lost 3 bases, and 4 bases had no gene match. DNA of the CDR3: TGTGCCAGCAGCTCCGGACTAGCGGGAGGGAACACAGATACGCAGTATTTT. Protein: CASSSGLAGGNTDTQYF. Full variable domain (missing parts from reference TRBV5-4 and TRBJ2-3): ETGVTQSPTHLIKTRGQQVTLRCSSQSGHNTVSWYQQALGQGPQFIFQYYREEENGRGNFPPRFSGLQFPNYSSELNVNALELDDSALYLCASSSGLAGGNTDTQYFGPGTRLTVL.

This chain joins TRBV10-3 and TRBJ1-2; TRBD1 is a possible D gene (5 bases). The ends were cut back, 3 bases at V and 4 bases at J, with 9 bases in the middle. CDR3 length: 13 amino acids. In germline, CDR1 is ENHRY, CDR2 SYGVKD. The CDR3 protein is CAISDPGPYGYTF. For the CDR3, the DNA is TGTGCCATCAGTGATCCAGGGCCCTATGGCTACACCTTC.

This chain links TRBV10-3 with TRBJ1-1, with TRBD1 as a possible D gene (6 bases). Trimming removed 7 bases from V and 1 base from J, with 13 bases in between. Germline CDR1 ENHRY, CDR2 SYGVKD. This CDR3 has 14 amino acids. The CDR3 DNA reads as TGTGCCATCACCCAGGACAGCCCGAACACTGAAGCTTTCTTT. It translates to CAITQDSPNTEAFF.

The table lists this clone with a few counts. The chain is built from TRBV14 and TRBJ2-2; possibly TRBD2 for D (6 bases). V was shortened by 1 base and J by 4 bases, with 10 bases between the two germline ends. Germline loops: CDR1 SGHDN, CDR2 FVKESK. The CDR3 runs to 15 residues. The CDR3 loop is CASSQAGSGTGELFF. Here the CDR3 DNA reads TGTGCCAGCAGCCAAGCCGGGAGTGGCACCGGGGAGCTGTTTTTT.

The chain uses TRBV5-1 and TRBJ2-3; D possibly corresponds to TRBD1 (6 bases). The CDR3 runs 15 residues. The germline gives CDR1 SGHRS, CDR2 YFSETQ. The V gene lost 4 bases and the J gene lost 6 bases, with 18 bases spanning the gap. The CDR3 loop reads CASSSGQPPGDTQYF. CDR3 nucleotides: TGCGCCAGCAGCAGTGGACAGCCCCCTGGGGATACGCAGTATTTT.

The chain couples TRBV6-5 to TRBJ2-7; 8 nucleotides match TRBD2. Germline V CDR1 and CDR2: MNHEY, SVGAGI. CDR3 length equals 15 residues. With 6 bases clipped from V and 2 bases from J, the junction kept 9 bases outside the gene matches. The DNA of the CDR3 is TGTGCCAGCAGCTTCCTACTAGCGGTCCCCTACGAGCAGTACTTC. This codes for CASSFLLAVPYEQYF.

The chain links TRBV4-1 to TRBJ1-1, with D possibly matching TRBD1 (5 bases). The V end was cut by 3 bases, the J end by 1 base, with 15 bases between. The CDR3 has 16 residues. Germline values: CDR1 MGHRA, CDR2 YSYEKL. CDR3 coding DNA: TGCGCCAGCAGCCAGAACACGGGAGGACAGAACACTGAAGCTTTCTTT. Its translation is CASSQNTGGQNTEAFF.

The V call is TRBV6-2 or TRBV6-3, the J call TRBJ2-5; the match to TRBD2 covers 11 bases. CDR1 MNHEY and CDR2 SVGEGT come from the germline V gene. There are 15 residues in the CDR3. The V and J ends lost 6 bases and 2 bases, in that order; junction bases with no gene match: 5. The chain's CDR3 is CASSATSGTQETQYF. The CDR3 nucleotides read TGTGCCAGCAGCGCGACTAGCGGGACGCAAGAGACCCAGTACTTC.

This chain joins TRBV7-9 and TRBJ2-7, with D maybe TRBD2 (5 bases). The V end was cut by 2 bases, the J end by 0 bases, with 11 bases between. This CDR3 comprises 15 residues. Germline V CDR1 and CDR2: SEHNR, FQNEAQ (reference sequence). The CDR3 DNA sequence: TGTGCCAGCAGCTTAATCGGACTGGACTCCTACGAGCAGTACTTC. Encoded protein: CASSLIGLDSYEQYF.